This T cell receptor beta chain originates from a study of T cells in Graves' hyperthyroidism and ophthalmopathy. Findings and caveats of the study: The model's output predicted ophthalmopathy at a median of about 6.5 months prior to onset.

To note about this clonotype: Its matching antigen is unknown.

Uncontrolled infection, other autoimmune disease, pregnancy or lactation excluded patients. The diagnoses drew upon clinical symptoms, serum thyroxine and TRAb, thyroid ultrasound and orbital computed tomography. TCR beta CDR3 region amplification was performed from RNA transcripts. TCR CDR3 underwent first-round RT-PCR with the HTBI primer set. MiXCR was run by TCRdb on the multiplex PCR reads, yielding one entry per CDR3 protein. The sample has 300,000 to 350,000 distinct CDR3 sequences, approximately 17% seen once. With 6 bases removed from V and 6 bases from J, the gap between germline ends came to 15 bases. Germline V gene sequence: CDR1 DFQATT, CDR2 SNEGSKA (reference sequence). This CDR3 has 13 amino acids.

Source material: blood. The sequence came from a man aged 30-40 years with Graves' hyperthyroidism. The chain combines TRBV20-1 with TRBJ1-3, with D possibly being TRBD1 (6 bases). The CDR3, as DNA: TGCAGTGCCGGAGCGGACAGACCAAACACCATATATTTT. Protein: CSAGADRPNTIYF.